This entry lists 11 T cell receptor beta chains sequenced from one sample in a study of blood T cells in healthy people across ages (dated by TCRdb to 2015 to 2017). To prepare the library, 5' RACE was applied. The run used an Illumina HiSeq 2500. A second 7 to 11 cycle PCR used a sample-barcoded 5' primer and a J-beta primer mix. TCRdb itself trimmed the public reads at Q25 with fastp, ran MiXCR and retained productive beta chains. Rows are combined by CDR3 protein, so each entry shows the most common genes and DNA. The sample table lists 1.5 million to 2 million distinct CDR3 sequences, 28% of them with a count of one. The ten largest make up more than 6% of the sample. Sequences were obtained from blood. The receptors were sampled from a woman aged 25 to 45 in good health.

This clonotype was seen a single time. The chain combines TRBV2 with TRBJ2-5; 9 nucleotides match TRBD1. Germline V gives CDR1 SNHLY, CDR2 FYNNEI. The ends lost 6 bases at V and 5 bases at J; junction bases unmatched: 7. CDR3 length: 14 amino acids. Written as DNA, the CDR3 is TGTGCCAGCAGAGCACAGGGGGCAGGCGAGACCCAGTACTTC. Its protein is CASRAQGAGETQYF.

The chain couples TRBV6-5 to TRBJ2-1; possibly TRBD1 for D (6 bases). The V end lost 6 bases, the J end lost 5 bases, and 17 bases lay between the germline ends. Per the germline V gene, CDR1 is MNHEY and CDR2 is SVGAGI. This CDR3 is built from 15 residues. The CDR3 spells CASRRGGQGNNEQFF. CDR3 bases: TGTGCCAGCAGGCGAGGCGGTCAGGGGAACAATGAGCAGTTCTTC.

Notes on this clonotype: This may arise from a read error, as a much more abundant clone is one base away. The J gene is TRBJ2-7, the V gene TRBV20-1; TRBD1 matches at 8 bases. Germline loops: CDR1 DFQATT, CDR2 SNEGSKA (reference sequence). The CDR3 is 12 amino acids. In DNA, the CDR3 is TGCAGGGCTAGGTTCAGGGGGCACGAGCAGTACTTC. This encodes CRARFRGHEQYF.

This chain connects TRBV20-1 to TRBJ1-2; D is ambiguous. The CDR3 is made up of 15 amino acids. V lost 3 bases to trimming and J lost 5 bases, with 19 bases between them. Germline values: CDR1 DFQATT, CDR2 SNEGSKA (reference sequence). The DNA for the CDR3 is TGCAGTGCTAGGCCACTGACGGGCAGCCGTTATGGCTACACCTTC. Its protein product is CSARPLTGSRYGYTF.

This clonotype was counted many times. V gene TRBV6-1 combines with J gene TRBJ2-5; D unclear. Germline CDR1 is MNHNS and CDR2 is SASEGT. The CDR3 length is 12 residues. V gave up 6 bases and J gave up 5 bases, with 10 bases separating them. CDR3 nucleotides: TGTGCCAGCAGCATGGGTGGGGAGACCCAGTACTTC. Protein sequence: CASSMGGETQYF.

V and J are TRBV5-1 and TRBJ2-3; D possibly corresponds to TRBD1 (6 bases). Germline V gives CDR1 SGHRS, CDR2 YFSETQ. The CDR3 totals 15 residues. V was trimmed by 7 bases and J by 0 bases, leaving 15 bases between them. Here the CDR3 reads CASHIGQTSTDTQYF. In DNA form, the CDR3 reads TGCGCCAGCCACATTGGACAGACGAGCACAGATACGCAGTATTTT.

This clonotype was seen a handful of times. The chain couples TRBV7-2 to TRBJ2-1; tentative D call: TRBD2 (5 bases). The germline V gene has CDR1 SGHTA and CDR2 FQGNSA. V was pared by 3 bases and J by 0 bases, with 15 bases between. CDR3 length equals 17 residues. Here the CDR3 DNA reads TGTGCCAGCAGCTTTCAGTCCCGGCTAGCCTCCTACAATGAGCAGTTCTTC. Translating gives CASSFQSRLASYNEQFF.

Ten or more counts support this clonotype. The rearrangement uses TRBV4-3 and TRBJ2-3, with TRBD1 as a possible D gene (5 bases). Germline values: CDR1 LGHNA, CDR2 YSLEER. This CDR3 has 14 residues. Trimming stripped 0 bases from V and 5 bases from J, with 9 bases between. The CDR3 is CASSQDRGKDTQYF. CDR3 DNA sequence: TGCGCCAGCAGCCAAGATAGGGGAAAAGATACGCAGTATTTT.

This clonotype was detected a few times. DNA for the CDR3: TGTGCCAGCAGTTTCAGACAGGACCCGGCGAGCAATCAGCCCCAGCATTTT. Its protein is CASSFRQDPASNQPQHF. The V call is TRBV28, the J call TRBJ1-5; possible D gene TRBD1, 6 bases. Germline-derived CDR1 and CDR2 are MDHEN and SYDVKM. V lost 3 bases and J 1 base, leaving 16 bases between the germline ends. The CDR3 has 17 amino acids.

The rearrangement uses TRBV3-1 and TRBJ1-1; D gene unclear. CDR3 length: 11 residues. V was cut by 4 bases and J by 9 bases, with 9 bases left in between. Germline-derived CDR1 and CDR2 are LGHDT and YNNKEL (reference sequence). The CDR3 DNA reads TGTGCCAGCAGCCTCCAAGGGCAAGCTTTCTTT. Its translation is CASSLQGQAFF.

This clonotype was observed a few times. The rearrangement uses TRBV6-2 or TRBV6-3 and TRBJ1-5; 8 bases match TRBD1. Germline values: CDR1 MNHEY, CDR2 SVGEGT. CDR3 size: 14 residues. The J segment lost 10 bases and the V segment lost 7 bases, leaving 12 bases of the junction unmatched. CDR3 nucleotide sequence: TGTGCCAGCACCCCAGGACAGGGAGGCAAACCCCAGCATTTT. As protein: CASTPGQGGKPQHF.